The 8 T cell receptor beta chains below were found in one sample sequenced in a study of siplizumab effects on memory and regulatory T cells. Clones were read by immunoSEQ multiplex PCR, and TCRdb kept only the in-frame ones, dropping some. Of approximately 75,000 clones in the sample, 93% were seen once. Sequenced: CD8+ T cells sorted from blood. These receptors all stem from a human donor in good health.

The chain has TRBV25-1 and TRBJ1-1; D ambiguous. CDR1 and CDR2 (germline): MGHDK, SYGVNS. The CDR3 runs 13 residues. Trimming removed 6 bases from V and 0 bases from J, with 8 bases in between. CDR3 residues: CASRDLMNTEAFF. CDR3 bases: TGTGCCAGCAGGGACCTCATGAACACTGAAGCTTTCTTT.

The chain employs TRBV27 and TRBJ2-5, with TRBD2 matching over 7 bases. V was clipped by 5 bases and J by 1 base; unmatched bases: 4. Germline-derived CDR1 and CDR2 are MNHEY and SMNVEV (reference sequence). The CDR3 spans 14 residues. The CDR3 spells CASSPGGTQETQYF. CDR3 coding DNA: TGTGCCAGCAGTCCGGGGGGAACCCAAGAGACCCAGTACTTC.

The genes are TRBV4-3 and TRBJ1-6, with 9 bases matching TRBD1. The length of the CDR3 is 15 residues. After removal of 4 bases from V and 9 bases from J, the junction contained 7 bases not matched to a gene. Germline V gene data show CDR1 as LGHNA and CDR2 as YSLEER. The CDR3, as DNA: TGCGCCAGCAGCCCCGGACAGGGGCAGGGTTCACCCCTCCACTTT. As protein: CASSPGQGQGSPLHF.

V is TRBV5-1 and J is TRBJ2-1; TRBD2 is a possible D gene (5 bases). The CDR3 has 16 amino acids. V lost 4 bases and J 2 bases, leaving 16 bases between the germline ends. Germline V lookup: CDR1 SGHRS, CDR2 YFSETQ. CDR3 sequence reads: CASSVPDSHPYNEQFF. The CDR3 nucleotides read TGCGCCAGCAGCGTGCCGGACTCACACCCCTACAATGAGCAGTTCTTC.

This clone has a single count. CDR3: CASSLRSEEQFF. CDR3 coding DNA: TGTGCCAGCAGCTTACGGTCCGAGGAGCAGTTCTTC. V and J are TRBV5-4 and TRBJ2-1; D is uncertain. In germline, CDR1 is SGHNT, CDR2 YYREEE (reference sequence). There are 12 residues in the CDR3. V lost 2 bases and J 10 bases, leaving 10 bases between the germline ends. Combining the CDR3 with reference TRBV5-4 and TRBJ2-1 gives the whole variable domain ETGVTQSPTHLIKTRGQQVTLRCSSQSGHNTVSWYQQALGQGPQFIFQYYREEENGRGNFPPRFSGLQFPNYSSELNVNALELDDSALYLCASSLRSEEQFFGPGTRLTVL.

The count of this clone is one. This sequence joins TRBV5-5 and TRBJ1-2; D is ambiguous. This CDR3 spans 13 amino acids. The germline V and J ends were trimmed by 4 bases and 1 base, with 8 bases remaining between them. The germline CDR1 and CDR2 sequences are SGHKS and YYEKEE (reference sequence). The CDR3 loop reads CASSAAFNYGYTF. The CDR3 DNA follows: TGTGCCAGCAGCGCGGCCTTTAACTATGGCTACACCTTC.

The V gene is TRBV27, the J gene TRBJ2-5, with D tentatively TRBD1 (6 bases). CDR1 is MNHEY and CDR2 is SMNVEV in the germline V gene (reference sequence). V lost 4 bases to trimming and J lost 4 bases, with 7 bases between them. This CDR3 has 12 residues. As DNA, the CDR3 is TGTGCCAGCAGTTCACAGGGAGAGACCCAGTACTTC. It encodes CASSSQGETQYF.

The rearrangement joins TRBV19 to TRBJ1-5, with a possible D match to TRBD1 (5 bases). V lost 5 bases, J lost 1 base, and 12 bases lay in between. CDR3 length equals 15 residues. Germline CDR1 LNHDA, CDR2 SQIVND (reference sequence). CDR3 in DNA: TGTGCCAGTAGTTCATGGGGGTTGAGCAATCAGCCCCAGCATTTT. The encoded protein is CASSSWGLSNQPQHF.